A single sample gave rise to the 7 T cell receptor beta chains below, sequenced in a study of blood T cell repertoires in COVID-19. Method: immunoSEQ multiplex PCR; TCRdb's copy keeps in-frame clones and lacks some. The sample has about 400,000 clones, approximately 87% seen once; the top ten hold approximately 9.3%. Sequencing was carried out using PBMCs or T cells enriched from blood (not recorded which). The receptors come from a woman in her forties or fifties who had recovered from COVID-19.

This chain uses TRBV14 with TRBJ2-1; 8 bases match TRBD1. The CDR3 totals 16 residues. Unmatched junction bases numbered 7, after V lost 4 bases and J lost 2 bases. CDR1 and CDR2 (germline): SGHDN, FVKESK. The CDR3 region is CASSLRQGTTYNEQFF. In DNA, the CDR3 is TGTGCCAGCAGCCTTCGACAGGGGACAACCTACAATGAGCAGTTCTTC.

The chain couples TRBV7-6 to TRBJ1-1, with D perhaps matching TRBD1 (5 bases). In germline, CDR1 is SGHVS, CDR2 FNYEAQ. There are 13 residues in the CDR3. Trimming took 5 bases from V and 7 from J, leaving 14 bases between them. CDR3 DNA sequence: TGTGCCAGCAGCCCGATTGGACACCTTGAAGCTTTCTTT. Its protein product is CASSPIGHLEAFF.

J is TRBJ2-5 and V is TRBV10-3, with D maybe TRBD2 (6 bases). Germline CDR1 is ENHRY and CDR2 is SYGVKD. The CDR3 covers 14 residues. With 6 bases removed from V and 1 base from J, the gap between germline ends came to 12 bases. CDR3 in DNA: TGTGCCATCAGGGGTGGCGGGGCCCAAGAGACCCAGTACTTC. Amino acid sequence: CAIRGGGAQETQYF.

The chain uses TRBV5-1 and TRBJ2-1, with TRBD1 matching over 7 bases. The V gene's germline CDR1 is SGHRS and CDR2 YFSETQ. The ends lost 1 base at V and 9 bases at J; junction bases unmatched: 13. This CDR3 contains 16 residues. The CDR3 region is CASSLLLGGPFGEQFF. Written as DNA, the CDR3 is TGCGCCAGCAGCTTGCTATTAGGGGGCCCTTTTGGTGAGCAGTTCTTC.

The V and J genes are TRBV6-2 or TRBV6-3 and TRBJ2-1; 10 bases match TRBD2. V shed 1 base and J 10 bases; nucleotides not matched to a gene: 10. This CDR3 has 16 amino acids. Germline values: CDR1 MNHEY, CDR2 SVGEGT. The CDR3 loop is CASSYWVSGGGGEQFF. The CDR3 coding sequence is TGTGCCAGCAGTTACTGGGTCAGCGGGGGGGGTGGCGAGCAGTTCTTC.

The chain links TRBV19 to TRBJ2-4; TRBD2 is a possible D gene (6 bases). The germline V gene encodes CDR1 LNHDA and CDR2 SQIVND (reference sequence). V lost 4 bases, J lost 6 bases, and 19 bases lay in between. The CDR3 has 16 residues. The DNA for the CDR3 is TGTGCCAGTAGTAGTGGCGGAGGAGGAGGGACAAACATTCAGTACTTC. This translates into CASSSGGGGGTNIQYF. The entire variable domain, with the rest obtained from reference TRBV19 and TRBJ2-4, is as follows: DGGITQSPKYLFRKEGQNVTLSCEQNLNHDAMYWYRQDPGQGLRLIYYSQIVNDFQKGDIAEGYSVSREKKESFPLTVTSAQKNPTAFYLCASSSGGGGGTNIQYFGAGTRLSVL.

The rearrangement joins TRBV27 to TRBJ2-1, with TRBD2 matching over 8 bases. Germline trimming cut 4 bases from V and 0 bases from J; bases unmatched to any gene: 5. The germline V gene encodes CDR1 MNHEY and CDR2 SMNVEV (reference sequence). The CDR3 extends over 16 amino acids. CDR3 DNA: TGTGCCAGCAGTTCGTGGAGCGGGAGCTCCTACAATGAGCAGTTCTTC. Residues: CASSSWSGSSYNEQFF.